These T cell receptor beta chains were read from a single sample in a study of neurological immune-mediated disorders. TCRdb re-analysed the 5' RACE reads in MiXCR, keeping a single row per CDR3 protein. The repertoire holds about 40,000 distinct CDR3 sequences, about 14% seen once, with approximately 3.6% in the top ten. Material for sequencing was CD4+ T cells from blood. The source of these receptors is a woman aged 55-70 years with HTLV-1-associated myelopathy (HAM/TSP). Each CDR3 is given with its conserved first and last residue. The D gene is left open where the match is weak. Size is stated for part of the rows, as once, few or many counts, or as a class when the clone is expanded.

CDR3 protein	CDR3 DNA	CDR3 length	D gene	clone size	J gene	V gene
CASRRLAGSYNEQFF	TGTGCCAGCAGGAGACTAGCGGGGTCCTACAATGAGCAGTTCTTC	15	TRBD2	medium-sized	TRBJ2-1	TRBV6-5
CSASGVLNLGEQYF	TGCAGTGCTAGCGGAGTTCTTAACTTAGGGGAGCAGTACTTC	14	-	many	TRBJ2-7	TRBV20-1
CSAGPGTAPYNEQFF	TGCAGTGCTGGTCCTGGGACCGCCCCCTACAATGAGCAGTTCTTC	15	-	many	TRBJ2-1	TRBV20-1
CASSQETRTGRAGGYTF	TGTGCCAGCAGCCAAGAAACCCGGACAGGGCGGGCCGGTGGCTACACCTTC	17	TRBD1	many	TRBJ1-2	TRBV14
CAISEVSSGSYEQYF	TGTGCCATCAGTGAGGTGTCTAGCGGCTCCTACGAGCAGTACTTC	15	TRBD2	many	TRBJ2-7	TRBV10-3
CSAIGNRGLNQPQHF	TGCAGTGCTATAGGAAACAGGGGCCTAAATCAGCCCCAGCATTTT	15	TRBD1	many	TRBJ1-5	TRBV20-1
CSATGGGLETQYF	TGCAGTGCTACAGGGGGCGGGCTAGAGACCCAGTACTTC	13	TRBD1	many	TRBJ2-5	TRBV20-1
CASSRSGGTYNEQFF	TGTGCCAGCAGTAGAAGCGGGGGTACCTACAATGAGCAGTTCTTC	15	TRBD2	many	TRBJ2-1	TRBV6-2/TRBV6-3
CAISGGEGSYEQYF	TGTGCCATCAGTGGTGGAGAGGGCTCCTACGAGCAGTACTTC	14	-	many	TRBJ2-7	TRBV10-3
CSVAPSGTGELFF	TGCAGCGTGGCCCCGAGTGGAACCGGGGAGCTGTTTTTT	13	-	medium-sized	TRBJ2-2	TRBV29-1
CASPRQRNTEAFF	TGTGCCAGTCCCCGACAGAGGAACACTGAAGCTTTCTTT	13	-	many	TRBJ1-1	TRBV19
CASRKRGSANNEQFF	TGTGCCAGTAGAAAGCGGGGGAGCGCCAACAATGAGCAGTTCTTC	15	TRBD2	many	TRBJ2-1	TRBV12-3/TRBV12-4
CASSQQAGGVRNGYTF	TGTGCCAGCAGCCAACAAGCAGGGGGCGTTAGGAACGGCTACACCTTC	16	TRBD1	many	TRBJ1-2	TRBV14
CSARTTGATNEKLFF	TGCAGTGCTAGGACCACAGGGGCAACTAATGAAAAACTGTTTTTT	15	TRBD1	many	TRBJ1-4	TRBV20-1
CASSSWVREGMETQYF	TGTGCCAGCAGTTCGTGGGTAAGGGAAGGGATGGAGACCCAGTACTTC	16	-	many	TRBJ2-5	TRBV12-3/TRBV12-4
CASSPRTNTGEQFF	TGTGCCAGCTCACCTCGGACGAACACAGGGGAGCAGTTTTTT	14	TRBD1	once	TRBJ2-2	TRBV18
CATSRAQGGLLNLWSYEQYF	TGTGCCACCAGCAGAGCCCAGGGGGGACTTTTAAATCTGTGGTCCTACGAGCAGTACTTC	20	-	-	TRBJ2-7	TRBV15
CASSVGLGSGQETQYF	TGTGCCAGCAGTGTTGGGTTAGGTAGCGGCCAAGAGACCCAGTACTTC	16	-	many	TRBJ2-5	TRBV2
CSGSQRGGDHTGELFF	TGTTCCGGCAGTCAACGGGGGGGGGATCACACCGGGGAGCTGTTTTTT	16	TRBD2	-	TRBJ2-2	TRBV11-2
CASSQTVGGSEKLFF	TGCGCCAGCAGCCAGACGGTCGGGGGCAGTGAAAAACTGTTTTTT	15	-	many	TRBJ1-4	TRBV5-1
CSSRDNRDEQYF	TGCAGTTCTAGAGATAATAGGGACGAGCAGTACTTC	12	-	-	TRBJ2-7	TRBV20-1
CASSLSGGGSDTQYF	TGTGCCAGCTCGCTTTCGGGCGGGGGTTCAGATACGCAGTATTTT	15	TRBD2	many	TRBJ2-3	TRBV6-1
CASSLVAVTAFF	TGTGCCAGCAGTTTGGTTGCGGTGACAGCTTTCTTT	12	-	many	TRBJ1-1	TRBV12-3/TRBV12-4
CSARPLGGTGNNQPQHF	TGCAGTGCTCGACCTTTGGGTGGGACAGGGAACAATCAGCCCCAGCATTTT	17	TRBD1	many	TRBJ1-5	TRBV20-1
CASRPTGTDSYNEQFF	TGTGCCAGCAGGCCGACAGGGACTGATTCCTACAATGAGCAGTTCTTC	16	-	many	TRBJ2-1	TRBV12-3/TRBV12-4
CSARSDRENSPLHF	TGCAGTGCTAGAAGTGACAGGGAGAATTCACCCCTCCACTTT	14	TRBD1	many	TRBJ1-6	TRBV20-1
CASSARTVSPLHF	TGTGCCAGCAGCGCCCGGACAGTTTCACCCCTCCACTTT	13	-	-	TRBJ1-6	TRBV7-9
CSAHGTVGYNEQFF	TGCAGTGCGCACGGGACAGTCGGTTACAATGAGCAGTTCTTC	14	TRBD1	once	TRBJ2-1	TRBV20-1
CASSLVANYGYTF	TGTGCCAGCAGCTTAGTAGCTAACTATGGCTACACCTTC	13	-	many	TRBJ1-2	TRBV7-2
CASSEAGLETQYF	TGTGCCAGCAGTGAGGCGGGGTTAGAGACCCAGTACTTC	13	-	many	TRBJ2-5	TRBV25-1
CASSSMTAKNIQYF	TGTGCCAGCAGCTCGATGACCGCCAAAAACATTCAGTACTTC	14	-	many	TRBJ2-4	TRBV5-6
CASSSLGQGEEETQYF	TGTGCCAGCAGTTCCCTAGGACAGGGCGAGGAGGAGACCCAGTACTTC	16	TRBD1	many	TRBJ2-5	TRBV27
CASSPPDRTNEKLFF	TGCGCCAGCAGCCCACCGGACCGGACTAATGAAAAACTGTTTTTT	15	-	once	TRBJ1-4	TRBV5-1
CSVLSTDTQYF	TGCAGCGTCTTAAGCACAGATACGCAGTATTTT	11	-	many	TRBJ2-3	TRBV29-1
CASSDLAGGFDTQYF	TGTGCCAGCAGTGACCTAGCGGGGGGATTTGATACGCAGTATTTT	15	TRBD2	many	TRBJ2-3	TRBV6-4
CSARGPGLVFNEQFF	TGCAGTGCTAGAGGCCCGGGCCTAGTGTTCAATGAGCAGTTCTTC	15	-	-	TRBJ2-1	TRBV20-1
CASSPGSSYNEQFF	TGTGCCAGCAGCCCCGGCAGCTCCTACAATGAGCAGTTCTTC	14	-	many	TRBJ2-1	TRBV7-9
CASSLGAGQGAYGYTF	TGTGCTAGCAGCCTTGGGGCCGGACAGGGGGCATATGGCTACACCTTC	16	TRBD1	many	TRBJ1-2	TRBV7-7
CSASHWRSYNEQFF	TGCAGTGCTAGCCACTGGCGCTCCTACAATGAGCAGTTCTTC	14	-	many	TRBJ2-1	TRBV20-1
CASRMGDTEAFF	TGCGCCAGCAGGATGGGGGACACTGAAGCTTTCTTT	12	-	many	TRBJ1-1	TRBV5-1
CSARDTMSGAKGYTF	TGCAGTGCTAGAGATACAATGTCGGGGGCTAAGGGCTACACCTTC	15	-	many	TRBJ1-2	TRBV20-1
CASSYPRQTSTEAFF	TGTGCCAGCAGTTACCCCAGACAGACGAGCACTGAAGCTTTCTTT	15	-	many	TRBJ1-1	TRBV6-6
CASSPLAGGSYNEQFF	TGCGCCAGCAGCCCTCTAGCGGGGGGCTCCTACAATGAGCAGTTCTTC	16	TRBD2	once	TRBJ2-1	TRBV5-1
CASSGGPYEQYF	TGTGCCAGCAGCGGAGGACCGTACGAGCAGTACTTC	12	-	-	TRBJ2-7	TRBV11-2
CASRRRAWGNYGYTF	TGTGCCAGCAGGAGAAGGGCCTGGGGTAACTATGGCTACACCTTC	15	-	many	TRBJ1-2	TRBV2
CAISESTPGDASEQYF	TGTGCCATCAGTGAGTCGACCCCCGGGGATGCCTCCGAGCAGTACTTC	16	-	many	TRBJ2-7	TRBV10-3
CASSPRRDGTEAFF	TGTGCCAGCAGCCCGAGAAGGGACGGCACTGAAGCTTTCTTT	14	-	many	TRBJ1-1	TRBV14
CASSQGTQAAFF	TGTGCCAGCAGTCAGGGGACACAGGCAGCTTTCTTT	12	-	many	TRBJ1-1	TRBV6-5
CASIGGSVAKNIQYF	TGTGCCAGCATCGGGGGGTCGGTGGCCAAAAACATTCAGTACTTC	15	TRBD2	many	TRBJ2-4	TRBV12-3/TRBV12-4
CASSLSGVPGQETQYF	TGCGCCAGCAGCTTATCAGGGGTTCCTGGCCAAGAGACCCAGTACTTC	16	-	many	TRBJ2-5	TRBV5-1